The 14 T cell receptor beta chains below come from one sample, sequenced in a study of T cell changes during pregnancy in multiple sclerosis. Only in-frame clones appear in the TCRdb table, and some are missing; sequencing was by immunoSEQ multiplex PCR. In the table there are approximately 38,000 clones, about nine tenths of which are singletons. Sample: CD8+ T cells from peripheral blood mononuclear cells, taken in the second trimester of pregnancy. All receptors derive from a female donor with multiple sclerosis, enrolled in a pregnancy study.

The chain couples TRBV2 to TRBJ2-7, with D perhaps TRBD1 (6 bases). In germline, CDR1 is SNHLY, CDR2 FYNNEI. Between the trimmed V and J ends, which lost 6 bases and 4 bases, there was a span of 13 bases. This CDR3 comprises 13 residues. The CDR3 nucleotides read TGTGCCAGCAGACCTACAGGGTTATACGAGCAGTACTTC. It is translated as CASRPTGLYEQYF.

The V and J genes are TRBV19 and TRBJ1-1; D uncertain. Germline V lookup: CDR1 LNHDA, CDR2 SQIVND (reference sequence). The germline V and J ends were trimmed by 4 bases and 7 bases, with 7 bases remaining between them. The CDR3 has 11 amino acids. CDR3 amino acids: CASSTGLEAFF. CDR3 DNA: TGTGCCAGTAGTACCGGACTTGAAGCTTTCTTT.

V gene TRBV11-2 combines with J gene TRBJ2-7; D not resolved. V lost 3 bases, J lost 2 bases, and 8 bases lay in between. Germline V gene data show CDR1 as SGHAT and CDR2 as FQNNGV. This CDR3 is built from 13 residues. CDR3 protein: CASSLSAPYEQYF. The CDR3 DNA reads TGTGCCAGCAGCTTGAGCGCCCCCTACGAGCAGTACTTC.

A single count supports this clone. This chain uses TRBV19 with TRBJ1-5; D gene ambiguous. V lost 2 bases and J lost 1, with 3 bases in between. Germline values: CDR1 LNHDA, CDR2 SQIVND (reference sequence). The CDR3 has 13 residues. The CDR3 loop reads CASSISSNQPQHF. For the CDR3, the DNA is TGTGCCAGTAGTATAAGCAGCAATCAGCCCCAGCATTTT.

The chain joins TRBV9 to TRBJ2-2; TRBD2 matches at 11 bases. This CDR3 has 15 amino acids. Germline V gene lookup returns CDR1 SGDLS and CDR2 YYNGEE. J lost 3 bases, V lost 2 bases, and 0 bases had no gene match. The CDR3 reads CASSVSGGDTGELFF. The DNA for the CDR3 is TGTGCCAGCAGCGTTAGCGGGGGGGACACCGGGGAGCTGTTTTTT.

The gene calls are TRBV6-5 and TRBJ2-7, with D uncertain. Trimming pared 0 bases from V and 1 base from J, leaving 10 bases between. Germline V CDR1 and CDR2: MNHEY, SVGAGI. CDR3 length equals 15 residues. For the CDR3, the DNA is TGTGCCAGCAGTTACTCGTTGGCGGTATCCTACGAGCAGTACTTC. Encoded protein: CASSYSLAVSYEQYF.

This chain joins TRBV2 and TRBJ2-6; 8 bases align to TRBD1. There are 19 residues in the CDR3. V lost 2 bases, J lost 4 bases, and 13 bases stayed unmatched. The germline V gene encodes CDR1 SNHLY and CDR2 FYNNEI. DNA of the CDR3: TGTGCCAGCAGTGAATCAGTCGCAGGGGGCGGGTGGGGGGCCAACGTCCTGACTTTC. Its protein product is CASSESVAGGGWGANVLTF.

This clone was observed once. This chain links TRBV4-2 with TRBJ1-6, with D perhaps TRBD1 (5 bases). The germline gives CDR1 LGHNA, CDR2 YNFKEQ. V was trimmed by 4 bases and J by 0 bases, leaving 13 bases between them. The CDR3 runs 17 residues. CDR3: CASSREGLSSYNSPLHF. In nucleotides, the CDR3 is TGTGCCAGCAGCCGGGAGGGGTTAAGCTCCTATAATTCACCCCTCCACTTT.

The V and J genes are TRBV11-2 and TRBJ2-1, with D perhaps TRBD2 (6 bases). Germline V gene lookup returns CDR1 SGHAT and CDR2 FQNNGV. The CDR3 length is 15 residues. Trimming pared 5 bases from V and 7 bases from J, leaving 18 bases between. CDR3 residues: CASSLFGGAGNEQFF. Written as DNA, the CDR3 is TGTGCCAGCAGCCTCTTCGGAGGGGCAGGTAATGAGCAGTTCTTC.

The CDR3 DNA reads as TGTGCCTGGAGTGTTTCCGGGTCCTTAGTAGGCGAGCAGTTCTTC. It specifies CAWSVSGSLVGEQFF. The gene calls are TRBV30 and TRBJ2-1, with D hard to call. Germline CDR1 is GTSNPN and CDR2 is SVGIG (reference sequence). V dropped 0 bases and J dropped 10 bases, with 19 bases sitting between them. The CDR3 runs 15 residues.

The rearrangement links TRBV4-3 to TRBJ1-1; a possible D gene is TRBD1 (5 bases). Germline assignment: CDR1 LGHNA and CDR2 YSLEER. Trimming took 2 bases from V and 8 from J, leaving 21 bases between them. The CDR3 is 16 residues long. The CDR3 here is CASSQYRGRDFHEAFF. In DNA, the CDR3 is TGCGCCAGCAGCCAATATCGGGGCAGGGACTTCCACGAAGCTTTCTTT.

This chain links TRBV7-9 with TRBJ2-1; D perhaps matches TRBD2 (5 bases). Germline V CDR1 and CDR2: SEHNR, FQNEAQ (reference sequence). V was cut by 2 bases and J by 7 bases, with 15 bases left in between. This CDR3 is built from 15 residues. The CDR3 loop reads CASSLISLAWNEQFF. Here the CDR3 DNA reads TGTGCCAGCAGCTTAATTTCGCTAGCTTGGAATGAGCAGTTCTTC.

CDR3 in amino acids: CASSLSGYNEKLFF. CDR3 sequence (DNA): TGTGCCAGCAGCTTGTCCGGGTATAATGAAAAACTGTTTTTT. The chain has TRBV7-8 and TRBJ1-4; no definite D call. CDR3 length: 14 amino acids. Germline lookup yields CDR1 SGHVS and CDR2 FQNEAQ. V lost 3 bases and J 4 bases, leaving 9 bases between the germline ends.

This sequence joins TRBV7-9 and TRBJ1-2; possible D gene TRBD1, 5 bases. Between the trimmed V and J ends, which lost 3 bases and 3 bases, there was a span of 11 bases. There are 14 residues in the CDR3. Germline V gives CDR1 SEHNR, CDR2 FQNEAQ (reference sequence). The CDR3 spells CASSFIDSYYGYTF. DNA for the CDR3: TGTGCCAGCAGCTTTATTGACAGCTACTATGGCTACACCTTC.